Each of the 8 T cell receptor beta chains below was sequenced from the same sample in a study of cytomegalovirus exposure and HLA in healthy donors. PCR used 60 Vbeta primers and 13 Jbeta primers. Produced via immunoSEQ multiplex PCR; TCRdb's table is partial and in-frame only. Among under 150,000 clones listed, around 79% were seen once. The sample consisted of PBMCs. These receptors originate from a male donor in good health and CMV-seronegative.

This chain links TRBV6-1 with TRBJ1-2; TRBD1 aligns across 8 bases. The CDR3 covers 14 residues. V was clipped by 3 bases and J by 8 bases; unmatched bases: 8. Per the germline V gene, CDR1 is MNHNS and CDR2 is SASEGT. This CDR3 is CASSDGQGIKGYTF. The CDR3 DNA reads as TGTGCCAGCAGTGATGGACAGGGAATCAAGGGCTACACCTTC.

The V and J genes are TRBV18 and TRBJ2-2, with D possibly TRBD2 on 5 matching bases. The germline CDR1 and CDR2 sequences are KGHSH and LQKENI. This CDR3 contains 16 residues. Deletions cut 4 bases from V and 2 bases from J, with 14 bases between. The CDR3 DNA is TGTGCCAGCTCACAGATTCTTGGAGGAAACACCGGGGAGCTGTTTTTT. Protein: CASSQILGGNTGELFF.

The chain links TRBV15 to TRBJ2-5, with D perhaps matching TRBD2 (6 bases). Germline V gives CDR1 LNHNV, CDR2 YYDKDF (reference sequence). V lost 3 bases and J lost 2, with 13 bases in between. The CDR3 covers 15 residues. CDR3 DNA: TGTGCCACCAGCAGGGGTGGGACTTTACAAGAGACCCAGTACTTC. Its protein product is CATSRGGTLQETQYF.

The chain carries TRBV29-1 and TRBJ2-7, with D tentatively TRBD2 (5 bases). V gave up 4 bases and J gave up 3 bases, with 7 bases separating them. In germline, CDR1 is SQVTM, CDR2 ANQGSEA. This CDR3 region has 11 residues. The DNA of the CDR3 is TGCAGCGTTGCCGGGAACTACGAGCAGTACTTC. This gives the protein CSVAGNYEQYF.

This chain uses TRBV7-8 with TRBJ2-7; D is ambiguous. This CDR3 region has 13 residues. Germline lookup yields CDR1 SGHVS and CDR2 FQNEAQ. The V gene lost 1 base and the J gene lost 6 bases, with 10 bases spanning the gap. The CDR3 loop is CASSLDLVAEQYF. CDR3 DNA sequence: TGTGCCAGCAGCTTAGACCTAGTCGCCGAGCAGTACTTC.

V usage is TRBV30 and J usage is TRBJ1-3; 9 nucleotides line up with TRBD1. CDR3 length equals 15 residues. The V gene's germline CDR1 is GTSNPN and CDR2 SVGIG (reference sequence). Losses at the gene ends were 3 bases for V and 1 base for J; bases not matched to a gene: 4. CDR3 in amino acids: CAWRGQGKSGNTIYF. The CDR3 DNA reads as TGTGCCTGGAGGGGACAGGGAAAGTCTGGAAACACCATATATTTT.

The V call is TRBV5-8, the J call TRBJ1-5; D unresolved. Germline CDR1 is SGHTS and CDR2 is YDEGEE. The V end lost 0 bases, the J end lost 3 bases, and 13 bases lay between the germline ends. This CDR3 spans 16 amino acids. CDR3 DNA: TGTGCCAGCAGCTTGGAGTCACCTACCTTCAATCAGCCCCAGCATTTT. This gives the protein CASSLESPTFNQPQHF.

The gene calls are TRBV15 and TRBJ1-1, with D unresolved. V gave up 1 base and J gave up 2 bases, with 5 bases separating them. CDR3 length: 13 residues. Germline V gives CDR1 LNHNV, CDR2 YYDKDF (reference sequence). The CDR3 DNA follows: TGTGCCACCAGCAGAGGAAGCAACACTGAAGCTTTCTTT. It yields the protein CATSRGSNTEAFF.